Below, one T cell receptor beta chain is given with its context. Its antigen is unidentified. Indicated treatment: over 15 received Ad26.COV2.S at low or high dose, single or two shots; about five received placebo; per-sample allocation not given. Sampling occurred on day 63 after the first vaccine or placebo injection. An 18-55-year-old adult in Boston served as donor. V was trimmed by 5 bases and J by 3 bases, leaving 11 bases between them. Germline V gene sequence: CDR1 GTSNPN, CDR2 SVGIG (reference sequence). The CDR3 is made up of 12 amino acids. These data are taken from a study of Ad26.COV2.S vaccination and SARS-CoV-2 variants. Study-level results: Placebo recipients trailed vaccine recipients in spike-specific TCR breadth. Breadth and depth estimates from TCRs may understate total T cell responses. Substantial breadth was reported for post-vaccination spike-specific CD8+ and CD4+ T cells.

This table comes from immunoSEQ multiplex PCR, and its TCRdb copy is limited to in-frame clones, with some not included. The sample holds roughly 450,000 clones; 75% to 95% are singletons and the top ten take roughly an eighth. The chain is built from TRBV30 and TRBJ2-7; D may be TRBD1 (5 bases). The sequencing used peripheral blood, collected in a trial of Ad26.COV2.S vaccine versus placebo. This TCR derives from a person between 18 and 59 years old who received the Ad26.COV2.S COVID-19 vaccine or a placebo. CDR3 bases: TGTGCCTGGGACCTCCAGGGCTACGAGCAGTACTTC. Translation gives CAWDLQGYEQYF. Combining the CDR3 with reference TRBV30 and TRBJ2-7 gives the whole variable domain SQTIHQWPATLVQPVGSPLSLECTVEGTSNPNLYWYRQAAGRGLQLLFYSVGIGQISSEVPQNLSASRPQDRQFILSSKKLLLSDSGFYLCAWDLQGYEQYFGPGTRLTVT.